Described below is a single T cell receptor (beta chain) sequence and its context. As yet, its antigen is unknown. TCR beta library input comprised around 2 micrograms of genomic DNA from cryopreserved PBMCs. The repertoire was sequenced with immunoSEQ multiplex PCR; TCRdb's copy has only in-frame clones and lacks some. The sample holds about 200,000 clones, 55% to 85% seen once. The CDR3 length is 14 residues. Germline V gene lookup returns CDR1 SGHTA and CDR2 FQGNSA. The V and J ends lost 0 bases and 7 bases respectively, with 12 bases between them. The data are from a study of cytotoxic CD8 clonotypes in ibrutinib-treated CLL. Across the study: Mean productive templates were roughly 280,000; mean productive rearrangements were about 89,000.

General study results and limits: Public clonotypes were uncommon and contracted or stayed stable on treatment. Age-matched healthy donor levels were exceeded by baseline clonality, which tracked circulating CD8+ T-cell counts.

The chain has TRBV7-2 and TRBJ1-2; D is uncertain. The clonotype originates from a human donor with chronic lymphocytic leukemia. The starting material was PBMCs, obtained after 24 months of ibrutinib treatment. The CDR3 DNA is TGTGCCAGCAGCTTAGCCGGACGCTTATCTGGCTACACCTTC. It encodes CASSLAGRLSGYTF.